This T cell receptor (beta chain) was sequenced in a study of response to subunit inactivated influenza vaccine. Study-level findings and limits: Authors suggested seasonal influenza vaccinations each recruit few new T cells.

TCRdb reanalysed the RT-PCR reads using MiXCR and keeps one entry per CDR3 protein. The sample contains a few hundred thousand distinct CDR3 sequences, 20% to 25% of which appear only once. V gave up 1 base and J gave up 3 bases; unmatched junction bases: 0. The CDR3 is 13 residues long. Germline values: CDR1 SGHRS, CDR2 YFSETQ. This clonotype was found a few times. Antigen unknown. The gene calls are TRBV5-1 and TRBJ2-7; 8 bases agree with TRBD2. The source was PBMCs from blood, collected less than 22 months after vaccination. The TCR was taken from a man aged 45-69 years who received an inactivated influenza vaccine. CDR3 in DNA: TGCGCCAGCAGCTTGACTAGCGGCTACGAGCAGTACTTC. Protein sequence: CASSLTSGYEQYF.